This TCR beta chain was recorded in a study of cytomegalovirus exposure and HLA in healthy donors. Germline V gene data show CDR1 as SQVTM and CDR2 as ANQGSEA. V was pared by 4 bases and J by 10 bases, with 13 bases of the junction left unmatched. CDR3 length: 14 residues. To note about this clone: Its specificity is not known.

Study-wide points: Most CMV-associated TCR beta chains were later found to appear HLA-restricted.

Primers included in the PCR were 60 Vbeta and 13 Jbeta primers. Study processing details: Approximately 10 million shared chains were among approximately 80 million unique TCR beta chains counted in a later analysis. Profiling relied on immunoSEQ multiplex PCR, and the TCRdb table lists in-frame clones only, not all of them. D and trimming were read from the DNA, whereas the V and J calls and clone size are those reported in that table. The sample holds 95,000 to 150,000 clones, roughly a tenth seen once. This sequence originates from a woman under 30 in good health and CMV-seropositive. The source material was PBMCs. The chain has TRBV29-1 and TRBJ1-1, with 9 bases that match TRBD1. Here the CDR3 reads CSVVAGTGPGGAFF. The DNA for the CDR3 is TGCAGCGTTGTGGCCGGGACAGGGCCTGGGGGAGCTTTCTTT.